The 4 T cell receptor beta chains below all came from one sample that was sequenced in a study of blood T cells in healthy people across ages. The authors ran a second PCR of about 6 to 12 cycles using a sample-barcoded 5' primer and a J-beta primer mix. TCRdb recomputed calls from the 5' RACE reads with MiXCR, one row per CDR3 protein. In the table there are approximately 1,000,000 distinct CDR3 sequences, about two fifths of which are singletons. The specimen sequenced was blood. The receptors here all came from a man between 18 and 35 years old in good health.

J is TRBJ2-1 and V is TRBV14, with 8 positions matching TRBD2. Unmatched junction bases numbered 15, after V lost 1 base and J lost 1 base. This CDR3 is 20 amino acids long. CDR1 and CDR2 from the germline V gene are SGHDN and FVKESK. The CDR3 DNA sequence: TGTGCCAGCAGCCAAGGTTATAGCGGGGACTATCCTCGTTCCTACAATGAGCAGTTCTTC. This sequence encodes CASSQGYSGDYPRSYNEQFF. The variable domain in full, with the rest retrieved from reference TRBV14 and TRBJ2-1, is EAGVTQFPSHSVIEKGQTVTLRCDPISGHDNLYWYRRVMGKEIKFLLHFVKESKQDESGMPNNRFLAERTGGTYSTLKVQPAELEDSGVYFCASSQGYSGDYPRSYNEQFFGPGTRLTVL.

The chain uses TRBV12-3 or TRBV12-4 and TRBJ2-3; 9 nucleotides agree with TRBD1. J lost 8 bases, V lost 6 bases, and 12 bases had no gene match. The CDR3 sequence is 15 residues long. In nucleotides, the CDR3 is TGTGCCAGCAGCCCCGGACAGGGGAGGGCAGGTACGCAGTATTTT. Encoded protein: CASSPGQGRAGTQYF.

The J gene is TRBJ1-1, the V gene TRBV10-3, with no clear D. Germline loops: CDR1 ENHRY, CDR2 SYGVKD. Trimming removed 4 bases from V and 1 base from J, with 7 bases in between. This CDR3 region has 13 residues. CDR3 amino acids: CAISGGKNTEAFF. The CDR3, as DNA: TGTGCCATCAGTGGGGGAAAGAACACTGAAGCTTTCTTT.

V is TRBV29-1 and J is TRBJ2-1; D could derive from TRBD1 or TRBD2 (5 bases each). The CDR3 spans 12 residues. Looked up from germline, CDR1 is SQVTM and CDR2 is ANQGSEA. V lost 7 bases to trimming and J lost 6 bases, with 13 bases between them. The CDR3 spells CSAQSGTNEQFF. Written as DNA, the CDR3 is TGCAGCGCCCAATCTGGGACCAATGAGCAGTTCTTC.